A selection of T cell receptor beta chains follows, all from one sample in a study of T cells expressing NK-cell markers. TCRdb reworked the 5' RACE reads into one entry per CDR3 protein, no DNA. This sample lists about 460,000 distinct CDR3 sequences; its ten largest clones have 1.4%. The sample taken for sequencing was blood T cells: a sorted CD56 or NKG2C T cell subset, CD4+ or CD8+ T cells, or bulk PBMC T cells (not recorded which). All receptors derive from a woman in her fifties or sixties in good health. Both conserved end residues are part of each CDR3. Fields, in order: CDR3 protein, J gene, V gene.

CASSLGGVRDTQYF TRBJ2-3 TRBV7-3
CASSFFGTGARDYGYTF TRBJ1-2 TRBV5-1
CSVVLQGTGGNQPQHF TRBJ1-5 TRBV29-1
CASSTGASYNEQFF TRBJ2-1 TRBV6-1
CARRDVPGYEQYF TRBJ2-7 TRBV10-1
CASARGQGGTQYF TRBJ2-5 TRBV6-5
CATSRDSPRVANEKLFF TRBJ1-4 TRBV15
CASYHVGEGREQYF TRBJ2-7 TRBV6-6
CAISESPSIPNEQYF TRBJ2-7 TRBV10-3
CASSSAQGGLFF TRBJ2-1 TRBV6-5
CASTKIGDGYTF TRBJ1-2 TRBV3-1
CASRAKGSTEAFF TRBJ1-1 TRBV11-2
CASRMTGVNEKLFF TRBJ1-4 TRBV6-6
CASSLDLMGSDNYGYTF TRBJ1-2 TRBV11-3
CASSHRGYEGTEAFF TRBJ1-1 TRBV7-7
CASSFFLSWYNEQFF TRBJ2-1 TRBV5-6
CASSLTGGAGPGEKLFF TRBJ1-4 TRBV6-5
CASSFRQFEAFF TRBJ1-1 TRBV5-8
CATRDWVGDTQYF TRBJ2-3 TRBV15
CSVEKTTGGGGYTF TRBJ1-2 TRBV29-1
CASSSASTGNEQYF TRBJ2-7 TRBV5-1
CAILRALDTDTQYF TRBJ2-3 TRBV6-4
CSARDPGTSTGNEQFF TRBJ2-1 TRBV20-1
CAISDVAPGKLFF TRBJ1-4 TRBV10-3
CASSSRTSANIGEQFF TRBJ2-1 TRBV6-5
CSASRDVAKNIQYF TRBJ2-4 TRBV20-1
CASSPAQGQLVNTEAFF TRBJ1-1 TRBV5-1
CASRSRAGSREKLFF TRBJ1-4 TRBV7-9
CASSARGTGNEKLFF TRBJ1-4 TRBV3-1
CASSSDRGQRELFF TRBJ2-2 TRBV19
CASSQELSAGYNEQFF TRBJ2-1 TRBV14
CASSQRDRDYYGYTF TRBJ1-2 TRBV4-1
CASSEPLGTNEQYF TRBJ2-7 TRBV10-2
CASRGEVAGVPYNEQFF TRBJ2-1 TRBV2
CASSKRRGSSYNEQFF TRBJ2-1 TRBV3-1
CASTHLSGRASLDNEQFF TRBJ2-1 TRBV5-1
CASSGAGVWDEQFF TRBJ2-1 TRBV9
CATSDLSRPNTGELFF TRBJ2-2 TRBV24-1
CASKRTLNTGELFF TRBJ2-2 TRBV6-1
CASSQDDVRGEQYF TRBJ2-7 TRBV4-2
CASSRTGPPIDTQYF TRBJ2-3 TRBV25-1
CASSARLAGDRDTQYF TRBJ2-3 TRBV5-1
CASSRRGGLGDTQYF TRBJ2-3 TRBV5-1
CASSFAGTTSGANVLTF TRBJ2-6 TRBV7-3
CASSLRGQRVTDTQYF TRBJ2-3 TRBV12-3/TRBV12-4